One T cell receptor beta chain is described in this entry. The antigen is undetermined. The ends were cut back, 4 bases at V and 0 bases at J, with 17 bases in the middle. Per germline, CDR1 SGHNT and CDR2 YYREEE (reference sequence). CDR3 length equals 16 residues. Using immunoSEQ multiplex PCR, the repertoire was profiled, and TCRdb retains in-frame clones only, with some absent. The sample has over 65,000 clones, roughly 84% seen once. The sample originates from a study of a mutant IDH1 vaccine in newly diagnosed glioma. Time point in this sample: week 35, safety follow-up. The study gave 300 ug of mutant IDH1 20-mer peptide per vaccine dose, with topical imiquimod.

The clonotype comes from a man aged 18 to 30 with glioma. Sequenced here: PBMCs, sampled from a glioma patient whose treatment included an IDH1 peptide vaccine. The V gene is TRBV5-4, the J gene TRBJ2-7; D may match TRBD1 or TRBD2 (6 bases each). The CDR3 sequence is CASSIGGHQSSYEQYF. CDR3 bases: TGTGCCAGCAGCATTGGGGGGCACCAGAGCTCCTACGAGCAGTACTTC.